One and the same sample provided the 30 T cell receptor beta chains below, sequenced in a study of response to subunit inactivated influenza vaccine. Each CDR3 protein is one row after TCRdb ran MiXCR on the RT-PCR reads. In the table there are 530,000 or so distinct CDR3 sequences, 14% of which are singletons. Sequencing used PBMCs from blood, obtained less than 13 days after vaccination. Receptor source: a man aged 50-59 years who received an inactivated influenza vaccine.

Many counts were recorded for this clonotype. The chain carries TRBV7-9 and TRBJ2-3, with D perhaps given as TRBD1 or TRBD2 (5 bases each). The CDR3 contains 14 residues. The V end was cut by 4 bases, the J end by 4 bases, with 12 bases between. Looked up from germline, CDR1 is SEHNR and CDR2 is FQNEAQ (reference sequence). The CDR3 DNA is TGTGCCAGCAGCTCCCCCCGAGGGGCAGATACGCAGTATTTT. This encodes CASSSPRGADTQYF. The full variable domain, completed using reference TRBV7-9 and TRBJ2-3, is DTGVSQNPRHKITKRGQNVTFRCDPISEHNRLYWYRQTLGQGPEFLTYFQNEAQLEKSRLLSDRFSAERPKGSFSTLEIQRTEQGDSAMYLCASSSPRGADTQYFGPGTRLTVL.

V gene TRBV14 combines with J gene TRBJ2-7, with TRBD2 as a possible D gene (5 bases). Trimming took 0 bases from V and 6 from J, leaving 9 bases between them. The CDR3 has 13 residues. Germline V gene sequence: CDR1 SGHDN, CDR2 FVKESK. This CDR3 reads CASSQEEVGEQYF. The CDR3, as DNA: TGTGCCAGCAGCCAAGAGGAGGTGGGCGAGCAGTACTTC.

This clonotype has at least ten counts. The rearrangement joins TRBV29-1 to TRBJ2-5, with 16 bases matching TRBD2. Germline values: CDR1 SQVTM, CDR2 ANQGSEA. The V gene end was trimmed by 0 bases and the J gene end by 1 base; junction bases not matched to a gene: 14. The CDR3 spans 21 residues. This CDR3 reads CSVEDLGTSGRAIQPQETQYF. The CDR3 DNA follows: TGCAGCGTTGAAGATCTTGGGACTAGCGGGAGGGCCATTCAACCCCAAGAGACCCAGTACTTC.

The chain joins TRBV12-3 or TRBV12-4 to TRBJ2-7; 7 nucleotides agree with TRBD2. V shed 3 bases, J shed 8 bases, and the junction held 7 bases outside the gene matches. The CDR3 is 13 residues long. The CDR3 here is CASSFAGAPQQYF. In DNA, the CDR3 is TGTGCCAGCAGTTTTGCGGGAGCCCCCCAGCAGTACTTC.

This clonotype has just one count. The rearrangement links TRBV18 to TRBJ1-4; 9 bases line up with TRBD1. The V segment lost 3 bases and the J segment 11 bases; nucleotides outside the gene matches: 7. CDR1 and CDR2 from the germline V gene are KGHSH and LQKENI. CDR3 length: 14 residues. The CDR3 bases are TGTGCCAGCTCACCGAAACCGGGACAGGGTAAACTGTTTTTT. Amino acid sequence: CASSPKPGQGKLFF.

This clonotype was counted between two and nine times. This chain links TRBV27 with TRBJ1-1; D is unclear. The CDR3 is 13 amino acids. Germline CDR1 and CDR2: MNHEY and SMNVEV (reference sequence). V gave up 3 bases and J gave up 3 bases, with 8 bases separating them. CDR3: CASSFSLDTEAFF. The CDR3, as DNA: TGTGCCAGCAGTTTTAGTCTGGACACTGAAGCTTTCTTT.

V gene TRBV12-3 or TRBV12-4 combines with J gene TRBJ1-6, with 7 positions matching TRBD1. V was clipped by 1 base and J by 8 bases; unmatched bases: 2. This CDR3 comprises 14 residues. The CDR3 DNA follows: TGTGCCAGCAGTTTAGGGACAGGTTATTCACCCCTCCACTTT. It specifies CASSLGTGYSPLHF.

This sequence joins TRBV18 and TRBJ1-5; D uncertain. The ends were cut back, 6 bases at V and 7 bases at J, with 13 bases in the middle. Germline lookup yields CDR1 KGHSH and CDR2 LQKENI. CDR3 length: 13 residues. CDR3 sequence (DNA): TGTGCCAGCTCGGTAGCGGGCGACCAGCCCCAGCATTTT. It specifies CASSVAGDQPQHF.

The CDR3 sequence is CSAAGLRGIYF. The DNA for the CDR3 is TGCAGTGCTGCGGGGCTTCGGGGCATATATTTT. V and J are TRBV20-1 and TRBJ1-3, with D possibly matching TRBD1 (5 bases). The V end was cut by 5 bases, the J end by 12 bases, with 14 bases between. This CDR3 comprises 11 residues. The germline V gene encodes CDR1 DFQATT and CDR2 SNEGSKA (reference sequence).

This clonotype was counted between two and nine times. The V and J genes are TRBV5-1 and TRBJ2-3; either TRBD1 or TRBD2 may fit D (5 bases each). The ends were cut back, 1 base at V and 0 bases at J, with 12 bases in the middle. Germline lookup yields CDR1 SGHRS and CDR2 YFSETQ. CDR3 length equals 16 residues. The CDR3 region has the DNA TGCGCCAGCAGCTTGTCAGGGACGGCTAGCACAGATACGCAGTATTTT. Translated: CASSLSGTASTDTQYF.

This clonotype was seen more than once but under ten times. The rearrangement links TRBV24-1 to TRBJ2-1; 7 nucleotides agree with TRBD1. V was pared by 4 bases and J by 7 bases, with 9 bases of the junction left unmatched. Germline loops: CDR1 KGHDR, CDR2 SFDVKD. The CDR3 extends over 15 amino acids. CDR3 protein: CATSERGGRENEQFF. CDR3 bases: TGTGCCACCAGTGAACGAGGGGGCCGGGAAAATGAGCAGTTCTTC.

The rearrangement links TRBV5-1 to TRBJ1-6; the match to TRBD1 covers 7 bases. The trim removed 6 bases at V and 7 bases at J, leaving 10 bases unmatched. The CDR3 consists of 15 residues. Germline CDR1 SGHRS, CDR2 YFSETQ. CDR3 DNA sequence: TGCGCCAGCACTCCAGGCGGACAGGCAAATTCACCCCTCCACTTT. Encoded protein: CASTPGGQANSPLHF.

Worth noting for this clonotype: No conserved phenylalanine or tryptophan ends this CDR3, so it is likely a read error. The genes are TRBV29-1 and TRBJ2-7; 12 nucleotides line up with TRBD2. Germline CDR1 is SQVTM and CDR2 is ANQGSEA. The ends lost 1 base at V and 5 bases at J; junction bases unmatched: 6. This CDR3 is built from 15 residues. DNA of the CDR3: TGCAGCGTTGAAGGTGGGCTAGCGGGAGGGGACGAGCAGTACCTC. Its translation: CSVEGGLAGGDEQYL.

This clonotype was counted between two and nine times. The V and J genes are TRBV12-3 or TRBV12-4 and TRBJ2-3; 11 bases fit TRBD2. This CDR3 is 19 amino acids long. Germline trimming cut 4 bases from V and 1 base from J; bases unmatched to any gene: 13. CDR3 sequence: CASSSNRLAGFAGTDTQYF. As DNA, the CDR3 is TGTGCCAGCAGTTCAAACCGACTAGCGGGGTTTGCAGGCACAGATACGCAGTATTTT.

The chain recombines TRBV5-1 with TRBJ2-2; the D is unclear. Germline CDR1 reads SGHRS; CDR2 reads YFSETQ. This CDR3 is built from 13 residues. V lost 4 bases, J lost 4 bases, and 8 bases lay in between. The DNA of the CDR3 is TGCGCCAGCAGCGATTTAAGCACCGGGGAGCTGTTTTTT. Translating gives CASSDLSTGELFF.

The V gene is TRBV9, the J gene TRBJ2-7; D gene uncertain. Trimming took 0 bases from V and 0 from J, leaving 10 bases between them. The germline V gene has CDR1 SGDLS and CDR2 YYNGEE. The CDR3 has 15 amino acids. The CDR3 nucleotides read TGTGCCAGCAGCGTAGGGCAGCAAAGCTCCTACGAGCAGTACTTC. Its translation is CASSVGQQSSYEQYF.

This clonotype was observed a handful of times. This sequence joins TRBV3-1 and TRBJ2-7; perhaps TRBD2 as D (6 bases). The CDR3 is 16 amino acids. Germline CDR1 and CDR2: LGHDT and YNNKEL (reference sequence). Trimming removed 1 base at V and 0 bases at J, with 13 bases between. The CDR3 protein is CASSQGRGLSSYEQYF. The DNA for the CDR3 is TGTGCCAGCAGCCAAGGCCGGGGACTGAGCTCCTACGAGCAGTACTTC.

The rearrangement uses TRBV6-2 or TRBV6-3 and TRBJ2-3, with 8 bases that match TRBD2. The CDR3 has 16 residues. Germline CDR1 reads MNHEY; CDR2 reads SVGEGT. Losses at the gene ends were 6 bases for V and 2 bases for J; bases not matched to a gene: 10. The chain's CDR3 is CASSLRRGVHTDTQYF. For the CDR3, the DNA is TGTGCCAGCAGCCTCCGGCGGGGGGTCCACACAGATACGCAGTATTTT.

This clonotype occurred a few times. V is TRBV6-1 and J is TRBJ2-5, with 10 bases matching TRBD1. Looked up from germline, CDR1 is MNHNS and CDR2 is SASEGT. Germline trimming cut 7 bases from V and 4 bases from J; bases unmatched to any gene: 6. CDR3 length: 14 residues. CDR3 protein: CASTSTGGVETQYF. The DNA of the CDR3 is TGTGCCAGCACCTCGACAGGGGGCGTAGAGACCCAGTACTTC.

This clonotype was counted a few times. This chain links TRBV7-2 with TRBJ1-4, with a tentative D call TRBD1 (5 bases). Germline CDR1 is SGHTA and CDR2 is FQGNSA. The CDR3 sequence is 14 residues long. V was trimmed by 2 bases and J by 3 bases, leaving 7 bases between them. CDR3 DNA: TGTGCCAGCAGCTTAAGCAGGGCTAATGAAAAACTGTTTTTT. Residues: CASSLSRANEKLFF.

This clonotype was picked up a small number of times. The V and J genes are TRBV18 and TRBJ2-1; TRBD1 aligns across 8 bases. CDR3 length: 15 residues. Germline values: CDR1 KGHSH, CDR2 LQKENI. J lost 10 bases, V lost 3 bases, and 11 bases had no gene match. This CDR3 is CASSPAGQAKGEQFF. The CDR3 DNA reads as TGTGCCAGCTCACCCGCGGGACAGGCCAAGGGAGAGCAGTTCTTC.

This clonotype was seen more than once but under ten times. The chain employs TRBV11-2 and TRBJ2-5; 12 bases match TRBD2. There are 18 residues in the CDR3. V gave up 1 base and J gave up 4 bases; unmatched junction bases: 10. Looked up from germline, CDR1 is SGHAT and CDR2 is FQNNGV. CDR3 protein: CASSLVYLAGGEGETQYF. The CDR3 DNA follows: TGTGCCAGCAGCTTAGTGTATCTAGCGGGAGGGGAGGGAGAGACCCAGTACTTC.

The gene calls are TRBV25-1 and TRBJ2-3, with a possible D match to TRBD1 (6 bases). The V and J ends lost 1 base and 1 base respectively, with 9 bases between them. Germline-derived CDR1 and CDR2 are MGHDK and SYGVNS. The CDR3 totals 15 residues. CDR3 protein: CASSEWAGGTDTQYF. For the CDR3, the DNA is TGTGCCAGCAGTGAATGGGCAGGGGGCACAGATACGCAGTATTTT.

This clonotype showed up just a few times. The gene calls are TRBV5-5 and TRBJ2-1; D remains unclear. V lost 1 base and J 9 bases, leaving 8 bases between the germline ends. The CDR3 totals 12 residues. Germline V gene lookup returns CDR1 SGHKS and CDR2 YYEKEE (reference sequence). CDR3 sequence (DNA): TGTGCCAGCAGCTTGCCTCGTAGTGAGCAGTTCTTC. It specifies CASSLPRSEQFF.

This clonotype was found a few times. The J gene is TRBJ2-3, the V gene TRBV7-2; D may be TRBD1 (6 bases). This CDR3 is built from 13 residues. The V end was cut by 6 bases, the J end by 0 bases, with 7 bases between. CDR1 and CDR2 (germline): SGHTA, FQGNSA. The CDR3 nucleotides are TGTGCCAGCAGGAGGGGGAGCACAGATACGCAGTATTTT. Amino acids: CASRRGSTDTQYF. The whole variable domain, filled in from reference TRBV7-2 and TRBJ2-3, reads GAGVSQSPSNKVTEKGKDVELRCDPISGHTALYWYRQSLGQGLEFLIYFQGNSAPDKSGLPSDRFSAERTGGSVSTLTIQRTQQEDSAVYLCASRRGSTDTQYFGPGTRLTVL.

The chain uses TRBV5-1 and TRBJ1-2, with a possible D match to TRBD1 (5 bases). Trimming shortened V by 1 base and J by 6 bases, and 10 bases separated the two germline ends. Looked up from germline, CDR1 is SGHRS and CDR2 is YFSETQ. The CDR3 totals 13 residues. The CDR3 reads CASSLLGVNGYTF. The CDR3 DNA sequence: TGCGCCAGCAGCTTGTTGGGGGTGAATGGCTACACCTTC.

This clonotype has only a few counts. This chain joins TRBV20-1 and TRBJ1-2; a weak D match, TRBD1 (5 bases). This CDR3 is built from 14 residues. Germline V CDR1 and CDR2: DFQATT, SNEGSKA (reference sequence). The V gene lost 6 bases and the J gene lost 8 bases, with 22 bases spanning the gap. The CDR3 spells CSANVPGRYYGYTF. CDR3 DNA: TGCAGTGCAAACGTACCGGGACGCTATTACGGCTACACCTTC.

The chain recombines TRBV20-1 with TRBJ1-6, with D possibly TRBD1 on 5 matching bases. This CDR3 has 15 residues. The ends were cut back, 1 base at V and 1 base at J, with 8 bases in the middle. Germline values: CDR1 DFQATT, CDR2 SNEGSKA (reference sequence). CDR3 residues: CSARGEGSYNSPLHF. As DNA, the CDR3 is TGCAGTGCTAGAGGGGAGGGGTCCTATAATTCACCCCTCCACTTT.

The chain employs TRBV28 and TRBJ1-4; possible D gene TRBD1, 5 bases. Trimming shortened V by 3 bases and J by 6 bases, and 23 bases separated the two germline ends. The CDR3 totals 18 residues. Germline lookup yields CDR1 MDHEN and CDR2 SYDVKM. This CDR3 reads CASSFEMGTQSTHEKLFF. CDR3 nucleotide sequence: TGTGCCAGCAGTTTTGAGATGGGGACCCAAAGCACCCATGAAAAACTGTTTTTT.

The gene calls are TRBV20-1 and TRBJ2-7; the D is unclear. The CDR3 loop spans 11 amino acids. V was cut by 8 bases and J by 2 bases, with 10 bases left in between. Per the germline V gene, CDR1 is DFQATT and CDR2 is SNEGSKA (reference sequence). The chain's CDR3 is CSTSTPYEQYF. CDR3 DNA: TGCAGTACCTCAACTCCCTACGAGCAGTACTTC.